This T cell receptor beta chain was observed in a study of Ad26.COV2.S vaccination and SARS-CoV-2 variants. The table came from immunoSEQ multiplex PCR; TCRdb's copy has only in-frame clones and leaves some out. The sample holds 300,000 to 350,000 clones, around 88% seen once. Germline CDR1 SGHNT, CDR2 YYREEE (reference sequence). V lost 2 bases and J 4 bases, leaving 16 bases between the germline ends. The CDR3 spans 16 residues. Treatment in this sample: 15 to 20 received Ad26.COV2.S at low or high dose, single or two shots; 5 received placebo; per-sample allocation not given. Day 63 after the first injection of vaccine or placebo was the sampling time.

The sample consisted of peripheral blood, taken in a trial of Ad26.COV2.S vaccine versus placebo. The TCR sequence derives from a person aged 18-65 years who received the Ad26.COV2.S COVID-19 vaccine or a placebo. The chain uses TRBV5-4 and TRBJ1-3; no clear D. The CDR3, as DNA: TGTGCCAGCAGCTTCCGGGCCTTAAACTCGGGAAACACCATATATTTT. It translates to CASSFRALNSGNTIYF. Looking up the rest from reference TRBV5-4 and TRBJ1-3 gives the full variable domain: ETGVTQSPTHLIKTRGQQVTLRCSSQSGHNTVSWYQQALGQGPQFIFQYYREEENGRGNFPPRFSGLQFPNYSSELNVNALELDDSALYLCASSFRALNSGNTIYFGEGSWLTVV.